This is a list of T cell receptor beta chains from one sample in a study of blood T cell repertoires in COVID-19. Here immunoSEQ multiplex PCR was the method, and the copy in TCRdb shows in-frame clones only, minus some. The table has around 55,000 clones, 85% to 90% seen once; the top ten hold about 8.5%. The material sequenced was peripheral blood. The receptors here all came from a man between 60 and 75 years old with active COVID-19. CDR3s include the opening cysteine and the closing phenylalanine or tryptophan. D genes are given only for firm matches. Expanded clones are given a class, and other clones once, few, many or no size at all.

v_gene	d_gene	abundance	j_gene	CDR3nt	CDR3aa
TRBV6-6	TRBD1	-	TRBJ1-1	TGTGCCAGCAGTCGAGTGACAGGGAGCACTGAAGCTTTCTTT	CASSRVTGSTEAFF
TRBV27	-	-	TRBJ2-7	TGTGCCAGCAGCCCGGGACTGGGTATAGAGCAGTACTTC	CASSPGLGIEQYF
TRBV4-2	-	few	TRBJ2-1	TGTGCCAGCAGCCAAGATCAGAATGTGAGGGATGAGCAGTTCTTC	CASSQDQNVRDEQFF
TRBV6-4	-	-	TRBJ1-2	TGTGCCAGCAGTGACTCTTGCGCGGACAGACAAACTATCGAGAATGGCTACACCTTC	CASSDSCADRQTIENGYTF
TRBV27	TRBD2	-	TRBJ2-7	TGTGCCAGCAGCCTAAGCGGGAGGTTATACGAGCAGTACTTC	CASSLSGRLYEQYF
TRBV14	-	-	TRBJ1-1	TGTGCCAGCAGGATACAGACGAACACTGAAGCTTTCTTT	CASRIQTNTEAFF
TRBV6-5	-	-	TRBJ1-1	TGTGCCAGCAGTTCCGGTTGGGGGGGGAACACTGAAGCTTTCTTT	CASSSGWGGNTEAFF
TRBV5-4	-	once	TRBJ2-1	TGTGCCAGCAGCCGCCCTCAAGGGGCCCTATACAATGAGCAGTTCTTC	CASSRPQGALYNEQFF
TRBV5-1	-	once	TRBJ2-5	TGCGCCAGCAGCTGGGCCGTACAAGAGACCCAGTACTTC	CASSWAVQETQYF
TRBV3-1/TRBV3-2	-	-	TRBJ2-5	TGTGCCAGCAGCCAAGATTCCCAGGGTGGGACCCAGTACTTC	CASSQDSQGGTQYF
TRBV9	-	-	TRBJ1-5	TGTGCCAGCAGCGTAGGCGGGCAGGGCAATCAGCCCCAGCATTTT	CASSVGGQGNQPQHF
TRBV29-1	TRBD2	-	TRBJ2-1	TGCAGCGTTGTAACTAGCGGGAGGTTCTATGAGCAGTTCTTC	CSVVTSGRFYEQFF
TRBV14	-	-	TRBJ1-2	TGTGCCACCCGCGGGGAGGACTATGGCTACACCTTC	CATRGEDYGYTF
TRBV5-1	TRBD1	-	TRBJ2-3	TGCGCCAGCAGCCCTGGGGGACAGGGGGCATCAGATACGCAGTATTTT	CASSPGGQGASDTQYF
TRBV3-1/TRBV3-2	-	once	TRBJ1-1	TGTGCCAGCAGCCACGCGGGTGAAGCTTTCTTT	CASSHAGEAFF
TRBV3-1/TRBV3-2	TRBD2	-	TRBJ2-1	TGTGCCAGCAGCCAAGGATTCGCGGGAGCCGGATATGAGCAGTTCTTC	CASSQGFAGAGYEQFF
TRBV18	-	-	TRBJ1-1	TGTGCCAGCTCGGAGACAGGTTCCACTGAAGCTTTCTTT	CASSETGSTEAFF
TRBV28	-	-	TRBJ1-2	TGTGCCAGCAGTTTAGCAGGGCTGGATGGCTACACCTTC	CASSLAGLDGYTF
TRBV7-6	-	-	TRBJ2-3	TGTGCCAGCAGCCCTCGTATGTCCCTAAGCACAGATACGCAGTATTTT	CASSPRMSLSTDTQYF
TRBV5-1	TRBD1	once	TRBJ1-2	TGCGCCAGCAGCGTAACCGGGACAGGGGAAGGCTACACCTTC	CASSVTGTGEGYTF